This T cell receptor beta chain was captured in a study of OX40 agonist ivuxolimab in advanced cancers. Study-wide background: Dose-escalation subjects each had hepatocellular carcinoma, melanoma, renal cell or head and neck cancer. Partial responses were observed in three patients, of whom one had hepatocellular carcinoma and two had cutaneous melanoma.

Trimming stripped 5 bases from V and 2 bases from J, with 22 bases between. CDR1 and CDR2 from the germline V gene are MDHEN and SYDVKM. The CDR3 extends over 18 amino acids. Sequenced by immunoSEQ multiplex PCR; TCRdb stores in-frame clones only, minus some. The sample holds thousands of clones, about four fifths seen once. The sequence came from an adult with an advanced solid tumor such as melanoma, head and neck, liver or kidney cancer. V gene TRBV28 combines with J gene TRBJ1-5; possible D gene TRBD1, 6 bases. The material sequenced was CD4+ or CD8+ T cells sorted from blood, taken in a trial of the OX40 agonist ivuxolimab. The CDR3 DNA is TGTGCCAGCAGTACCGGACAGTTTGGAGTTCCGGGCAATCAGCCCCAGCATTTT. Its translation is CASSTGQFGVPGNQPQHF.